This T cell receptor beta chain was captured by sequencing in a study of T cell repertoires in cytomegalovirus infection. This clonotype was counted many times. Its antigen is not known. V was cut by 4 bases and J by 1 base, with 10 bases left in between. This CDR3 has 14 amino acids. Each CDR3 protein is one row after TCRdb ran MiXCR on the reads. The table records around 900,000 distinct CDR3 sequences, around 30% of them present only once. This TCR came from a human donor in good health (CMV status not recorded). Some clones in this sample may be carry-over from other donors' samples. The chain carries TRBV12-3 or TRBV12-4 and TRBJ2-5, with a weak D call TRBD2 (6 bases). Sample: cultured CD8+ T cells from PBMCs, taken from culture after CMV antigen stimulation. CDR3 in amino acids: CASSWRGGQETQYF. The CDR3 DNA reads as TGTGCCAGCAGTTGGCGGGGAGGCCAAGAGACCCAGTACTTC.